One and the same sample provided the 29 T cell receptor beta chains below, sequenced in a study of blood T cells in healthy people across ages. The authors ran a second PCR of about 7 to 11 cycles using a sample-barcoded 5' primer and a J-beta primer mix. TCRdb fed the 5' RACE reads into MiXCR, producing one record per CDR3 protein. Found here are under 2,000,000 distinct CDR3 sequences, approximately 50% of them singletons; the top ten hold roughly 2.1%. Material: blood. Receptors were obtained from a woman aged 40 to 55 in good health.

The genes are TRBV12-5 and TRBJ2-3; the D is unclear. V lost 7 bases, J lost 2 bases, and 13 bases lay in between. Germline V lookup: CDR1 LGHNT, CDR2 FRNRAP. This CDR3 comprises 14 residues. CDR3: CASALRGLTDTQYF. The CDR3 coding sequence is TGTGCTAGTGCCCTCCGAGGCCTCACAGATACGCAGTATTTT.

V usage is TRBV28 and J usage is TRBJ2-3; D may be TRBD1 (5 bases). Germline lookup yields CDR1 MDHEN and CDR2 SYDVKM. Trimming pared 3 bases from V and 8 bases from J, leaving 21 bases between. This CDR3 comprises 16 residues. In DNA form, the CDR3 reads TGTGCCAGCAGTTTCTTGGCAGGGAAGATCTCAGGTACGCAGTATTTT. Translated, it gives CASSFLAGKISGTQYF.

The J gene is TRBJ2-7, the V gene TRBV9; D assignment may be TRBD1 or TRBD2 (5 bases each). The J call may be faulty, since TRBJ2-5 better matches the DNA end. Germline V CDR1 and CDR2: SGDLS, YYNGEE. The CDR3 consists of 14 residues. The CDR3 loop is CASSVQDARGTQYF. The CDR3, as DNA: TGTGCCAGCAGCGTTCAGGACGCGAGGGGGACCCAGTACTTC.

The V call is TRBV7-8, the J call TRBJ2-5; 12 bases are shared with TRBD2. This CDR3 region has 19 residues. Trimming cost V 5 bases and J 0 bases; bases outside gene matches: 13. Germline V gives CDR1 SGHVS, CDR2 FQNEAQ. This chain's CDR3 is CASSPHRVTSGGYQETQYF. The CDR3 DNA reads TGTGCCAGCAGCCCACACCGAGTGACTAGCGGGGGTTACCAAGAGACCCAGTACTTC.

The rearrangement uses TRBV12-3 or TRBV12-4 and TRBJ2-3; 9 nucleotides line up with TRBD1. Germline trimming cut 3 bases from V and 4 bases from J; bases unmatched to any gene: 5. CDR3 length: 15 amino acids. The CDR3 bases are TGTGCCAGCAGTTTGGGACAGGGTTTCCCAGATACGCAGTATTTT. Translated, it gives CASSLGQGFPDTQYF.

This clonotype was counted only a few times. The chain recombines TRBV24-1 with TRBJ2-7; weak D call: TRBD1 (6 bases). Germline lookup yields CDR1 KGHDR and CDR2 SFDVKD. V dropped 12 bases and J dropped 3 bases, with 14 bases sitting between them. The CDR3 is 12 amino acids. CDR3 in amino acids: CAVQGDYYEQYF. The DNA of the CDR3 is TGTGCCGTACAGGGCGACTACTACGAGCAGTACTTC.

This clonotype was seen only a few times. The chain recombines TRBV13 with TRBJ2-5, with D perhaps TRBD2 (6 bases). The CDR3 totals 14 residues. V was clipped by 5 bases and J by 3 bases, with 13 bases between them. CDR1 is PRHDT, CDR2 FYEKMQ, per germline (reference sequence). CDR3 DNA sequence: TGTGCCAGCAGCCCGGGGAGGTTGGAAGAGACCCAGTACTTC. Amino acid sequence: CASSPGRLEETQYF.

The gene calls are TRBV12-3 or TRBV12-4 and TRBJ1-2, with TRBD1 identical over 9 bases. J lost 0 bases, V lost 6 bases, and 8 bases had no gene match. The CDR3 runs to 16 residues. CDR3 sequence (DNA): TGTGCCAGCAGCCGCACAGGGGGCCGAGCTAACTATGGCTACACCTTC. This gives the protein CASSRTGGRANYGYTF.

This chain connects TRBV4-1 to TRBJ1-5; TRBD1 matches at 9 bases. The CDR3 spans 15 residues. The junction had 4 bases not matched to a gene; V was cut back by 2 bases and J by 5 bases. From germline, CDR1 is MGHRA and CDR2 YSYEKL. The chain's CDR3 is CASSQSRTGDQPQHF. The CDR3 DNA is TGCGCCAGCAGCCAATCACGGACAGGGGATCAGCCCCAGCATTTT.

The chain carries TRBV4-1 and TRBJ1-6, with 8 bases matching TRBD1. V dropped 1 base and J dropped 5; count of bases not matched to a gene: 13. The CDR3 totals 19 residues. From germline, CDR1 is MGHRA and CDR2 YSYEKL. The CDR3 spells CASSQATQGAAGNNSPLHF. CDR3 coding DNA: TGCGCCAGCAGCCAAGCAACCCAGGGGGCGGCCGGAAATAATTCACCCCTCCACTTT.

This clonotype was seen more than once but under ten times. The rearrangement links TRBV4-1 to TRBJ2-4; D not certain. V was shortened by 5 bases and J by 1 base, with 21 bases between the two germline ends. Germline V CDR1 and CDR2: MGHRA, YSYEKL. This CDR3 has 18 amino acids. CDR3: CASSDNYEPNLAKNIQYF. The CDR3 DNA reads TGCGCCAGCAGCGATAACTACGAACCGAACCTGGCCAAAAACATTCAGTACTTC.

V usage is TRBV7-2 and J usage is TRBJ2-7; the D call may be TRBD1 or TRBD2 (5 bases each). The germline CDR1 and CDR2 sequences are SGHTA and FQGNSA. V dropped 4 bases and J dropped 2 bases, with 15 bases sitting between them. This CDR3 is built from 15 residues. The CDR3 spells CASSSGTALAYEQYF. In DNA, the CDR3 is TGTGCCAGCAGCTCGGGGACCGCTTTAGCCTACGAGCAGTACTTC.

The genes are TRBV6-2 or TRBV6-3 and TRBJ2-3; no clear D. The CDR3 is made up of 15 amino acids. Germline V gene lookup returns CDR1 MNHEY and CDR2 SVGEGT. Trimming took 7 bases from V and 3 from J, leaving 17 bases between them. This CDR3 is CASTRRQIGTDTQYF. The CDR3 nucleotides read TGTGCCAGCACCAGAAGGCAGATTGGGACAGATACGCAGTATTTT.

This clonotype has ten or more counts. The CDR3 region has the DNA TGTGCCAGCAGTCGGGACAGGGGGCCAGAGACCCAGTACTTC. Amino acid sequence: CASSRDRGPETQYF. The chain is built from TRBV7-2 and TRBJ2-5, with TRBD1 matching 12 bases. The trim removed 6 bases at V and 4 bases at J, leaving 3 bases unmatched. The CDR3 contains 14 residues. Germline CDR1 and CDR2: SGHTA and FQGNSA.

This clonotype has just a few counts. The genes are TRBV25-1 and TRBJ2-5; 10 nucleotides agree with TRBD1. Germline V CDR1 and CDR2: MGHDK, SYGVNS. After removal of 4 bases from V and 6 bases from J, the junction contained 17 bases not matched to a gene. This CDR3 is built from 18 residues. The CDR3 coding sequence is TGTGCCAGCAGTGCGAGCTGTAGAGTAGGGACAGGGGAGCAGACCCAGTACTTC. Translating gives CASSASCRVGTGEQTQYF.

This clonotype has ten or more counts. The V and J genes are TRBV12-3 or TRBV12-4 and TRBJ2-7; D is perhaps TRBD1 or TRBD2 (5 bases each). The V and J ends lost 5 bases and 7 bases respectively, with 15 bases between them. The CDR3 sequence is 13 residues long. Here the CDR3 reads CASSHGDVEEQYF. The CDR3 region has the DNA TGTGCCAGCAGTCACGGGGACGTTGAGGAGCAGTACTTC.

In nucleotides, the CDR3 is TGCGCCAGCAGCCAAGTTAGGTTAGATACGCAGTATTTT. It translates to CASSQVRLDTQYF. The rearrangement links TRBV4-3 to TRBJ2-3; D is unclear. The CDR3 sequence is 13 residues long. V was cut by 1 base and J by 5 bases, with 7 bases left in between. Germline lookup yields CDR1 LGHNA and CDR2 YSLEER.

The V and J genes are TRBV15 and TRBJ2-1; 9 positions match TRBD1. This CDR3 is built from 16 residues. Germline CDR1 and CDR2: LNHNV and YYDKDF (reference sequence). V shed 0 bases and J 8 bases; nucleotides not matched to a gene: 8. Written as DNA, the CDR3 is TGTGCCACCAGCAGAGATTCCGGACAGGGGTTGGATGAGCAGTTCTTC. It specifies CATSRDSGQGLDEQFF.

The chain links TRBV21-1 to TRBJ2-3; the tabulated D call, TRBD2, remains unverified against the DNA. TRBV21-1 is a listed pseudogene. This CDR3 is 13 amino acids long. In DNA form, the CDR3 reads TGTGCCAAGGACTTGACTAGCACAGATACGCAGTATTTT. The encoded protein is CAKDLTSTDTQYF.

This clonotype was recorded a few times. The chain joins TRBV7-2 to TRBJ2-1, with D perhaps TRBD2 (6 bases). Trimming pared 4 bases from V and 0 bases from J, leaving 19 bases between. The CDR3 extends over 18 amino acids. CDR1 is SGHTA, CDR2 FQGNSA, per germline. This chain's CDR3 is CASSSGVRFRSSYNEQFF. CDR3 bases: TGTGCCAGCAGCTCGGGGGTGCGGTTCCGATCCTCCTACAATGAGCAGTTCTTC.

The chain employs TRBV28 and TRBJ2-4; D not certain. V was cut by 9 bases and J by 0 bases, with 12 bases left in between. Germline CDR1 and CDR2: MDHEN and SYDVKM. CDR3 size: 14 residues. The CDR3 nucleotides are TGTGCCAGTCTCAAACAAGGAGCCAAAAACATTCAGTACTTC. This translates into CASLKQGAKNIQYF.

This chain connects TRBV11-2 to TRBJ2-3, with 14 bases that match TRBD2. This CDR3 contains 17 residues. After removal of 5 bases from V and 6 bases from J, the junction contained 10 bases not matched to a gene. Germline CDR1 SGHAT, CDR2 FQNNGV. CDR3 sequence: CASSAEMTSGGEDTQYF. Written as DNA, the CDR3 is TGTGCCAGCAGCGCTGAAATGACTAGCGGGGGGGAGGATACGCAGTATTTT.

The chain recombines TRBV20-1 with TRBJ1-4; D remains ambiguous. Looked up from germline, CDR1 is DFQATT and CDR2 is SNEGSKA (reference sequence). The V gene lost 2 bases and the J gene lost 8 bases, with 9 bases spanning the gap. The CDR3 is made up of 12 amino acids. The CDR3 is CSARIGKEKLFF. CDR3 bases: TGCAGTGCTAGAATAGGGAAAGAAAAACTGTTTTTT.

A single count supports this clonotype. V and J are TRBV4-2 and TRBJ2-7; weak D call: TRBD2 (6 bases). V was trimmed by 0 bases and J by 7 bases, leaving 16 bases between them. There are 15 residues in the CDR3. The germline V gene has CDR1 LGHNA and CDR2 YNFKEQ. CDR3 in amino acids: CASSQDSLGLGEQYF. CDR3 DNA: TGTGCCAGCAGCCAAGATAGTCTGGGACTTGGGGAGCAGTACTTC.

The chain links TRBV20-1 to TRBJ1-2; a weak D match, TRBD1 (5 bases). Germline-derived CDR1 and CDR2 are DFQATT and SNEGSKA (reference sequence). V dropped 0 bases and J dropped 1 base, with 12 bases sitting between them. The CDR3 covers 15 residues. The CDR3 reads CSAREATENNYGYTF. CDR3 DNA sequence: TGCAGTGCTAGAGAGGCGACAGAGAATAACTATGGCTACACCTTC.

CDR3 bases: TGTGCCAGCAGTTACCTGAAGGGGTACTCCACAGATACGCAGTATTTT. As protein: CASSYLKGYSTDTQYF. This chain joins TRBV6-5 and TRBJ2-3; D perhaps matches TRBD1 (5 bases). The germline gives CDR1 MNHEY, CDR2 SVGAGI. V lost 2 bases and J 2 bases, leaving 14 bases between the germline ends. The CDR3 is 16 residues long.

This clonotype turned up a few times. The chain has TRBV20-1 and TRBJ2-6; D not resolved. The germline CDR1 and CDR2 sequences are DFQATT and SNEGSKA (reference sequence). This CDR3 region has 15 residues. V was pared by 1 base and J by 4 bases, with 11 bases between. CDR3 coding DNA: TGCAGTGCTAGAGGGCCCGGGCCCGGGGCCAACGTCCTGACTTTC. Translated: CSARGPGPGANVLTF.

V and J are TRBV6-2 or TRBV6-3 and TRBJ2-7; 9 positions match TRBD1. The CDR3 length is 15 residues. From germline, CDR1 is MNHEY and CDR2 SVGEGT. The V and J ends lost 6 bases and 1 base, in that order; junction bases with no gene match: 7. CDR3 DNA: TGTGCCAGCAGCAGGGCGGGACAGGGATCCTACGAGCAGTACTTC. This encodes CASSRAGQGSYEQYF.

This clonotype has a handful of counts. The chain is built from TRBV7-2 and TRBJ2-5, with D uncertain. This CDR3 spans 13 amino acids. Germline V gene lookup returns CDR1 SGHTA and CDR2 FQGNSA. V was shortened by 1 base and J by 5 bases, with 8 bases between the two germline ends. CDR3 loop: CASSLGQMETQYF. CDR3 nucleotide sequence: TGTGCCAGCAGCTTAGGTCAGATGGAGACCCAGTACTTC. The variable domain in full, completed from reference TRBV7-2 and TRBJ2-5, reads GAGVSQSPSNKVTEKGKDVELRCDPISGHTALYWYRQSLGQGLEFLIYFQGNSAPDKSGLPSDRFSAERTGGSVSTLTIQRTQQEDSAVYLCASSLGQMETQYFGPGTRLLVL.